This T cell receptor (beta chain) was sequenced for a study of PD-L1 blockade in urothelial cancer. The wider study: At 6 weeks and at 3 weeks (second dose) after treatment start, blood was analyzed.

Notes on this clone: Antigen specificity is unknown.

Study findings and constraints: Larger 3-week expansion of tumor-associated blood clones was seen in durable-benefit patients. Lower pretreatment blood TCR clonality, under the median, predicted better survival, researchers reported.

PCRs were each spiked with synthetic TCR analog templates. Libraries were prepared by immunoSEQ multiplex PCR; TCRdb keeps only in-frame clonotypes and omits some of them. Among 35,000 to 45,000 clones listed, over 70% were seen once. The sequencing used PBMCs, collected around atezolizumab (anti-PD-L1) treatment. The clonotype originates from a man aged 65 to 79 with urothelial cancer.

The CDR3 protein is CASSLDTLQETQYF. CDR3 bases: TGCGCCAGCAGCTTAGACACGCTCCAAGAGACCCAGTACTTC. The chain has TRBV5-1 and TRBJ2-5, with unresolved D. The V and J ends lost 2 bases and 1 base respectively, with 9 bases between them. Germline V gene lookup returns CDR1 SGHRS and CDR2 YFSETQ. There are 14 residues in the CDR3.